One and the same sample provided the 5 T cell receptor beta chains below, sequenced in a study of OX40 agonist ivuxolimab in advanced cancers. Assay used: immunoSEQ multiplex PCR; TCRdb lists only in-frame clones, some missing. The sample records approximately 90,000 clones, around 90% being singletons. The input for sequencing was CD4+ or CD8+ T cells sorted from blood, taken in a trial of the OX40 agonist ivuxolimab. These receptors were obtained from an adult with an advanced solid tumor such as melanoma, head and neck, liver or kidney cancer.

This chain uses TRBV29-1 with TRBJ2-1, with a possible D match to TRBD1 (5 bases). The length of the CDR3 is 12 residues. Trimming took 7 bases from V and 6 from J, leaving 13 bases between them. Germline CDR1 is SQVTM and CDR2 is ANQGSEA. CDR3: CSGLRDGNEQFF. The DNA of the CDR3 is TGCAGCGGACTCAGGGATGGCAATGAGCAGTTCTTC.

V gene TRBV9 combines with J gene TRBJ2-1, with 11 nucleotides matching TRBD2. J was trimmed by 5 bases and V by 0 bases; bases with no gene match: 10. Germline V gene data show CDR1 as SGDLS and CDR2 as YYNGEE. The CDR3 has 18 residues. The CDR3 sequence is CASSVARGLAGGHNEQFF. In DNA, the CDR3 is TGTGCCAGCAGCGTAGCTCGAGGGCTAGCGGGGGGACACAATGAGCAGTTCTTC.

The genes are TRBV29-1 and TRBJ2-2; D unresolved. CDR3 size: 12 residues. CDR1 and CDR2 (germline): SQVTM, ANQGSEA. V was pared by 5 bases and J by 8 bases, with 12 bases between. CDR3 coding DNA: TGCAGCGTTCGGGCTAGTATAGGGGAGCTGTTTTTT. Amino acid sequence: CSVRASIGELFF.

The chain combines TRBV28 with TRBJ1-4, with TRBD1 as a possible D gene (6 bases). Trimming stripped 6 bases from V and 8 bases from J, with 10 bases between. CDR3 length: 12 residues. From germline, CDR1 is MDHEN and CDR2 SYDVKM. The CDR3 spells CASSLDREKLFF. DNA for the CDR3: TGTGCCAGCAGCCTAGACAGGGAAAAACTGTTTTTT.

In this sample, this clone turned up a few times. This chain joins TRBV19 and TRBJ2-1; 8 bases match TRBD1. With 5 bases clipped from V and 8 bases from J, the junction kept 11 bases outside the gene matches. The CDR3 spans 15 residues. Germline V gives CDR1 LNHDA, CDR2 SQIVND (reference sequence). CDR3 protein: CASSASISGGHEQFF. CDR3 nucleotides: TGTGCCAGTAGTGCATCCATTTCAGGGGGCCATGAGCAGTTCTTC.